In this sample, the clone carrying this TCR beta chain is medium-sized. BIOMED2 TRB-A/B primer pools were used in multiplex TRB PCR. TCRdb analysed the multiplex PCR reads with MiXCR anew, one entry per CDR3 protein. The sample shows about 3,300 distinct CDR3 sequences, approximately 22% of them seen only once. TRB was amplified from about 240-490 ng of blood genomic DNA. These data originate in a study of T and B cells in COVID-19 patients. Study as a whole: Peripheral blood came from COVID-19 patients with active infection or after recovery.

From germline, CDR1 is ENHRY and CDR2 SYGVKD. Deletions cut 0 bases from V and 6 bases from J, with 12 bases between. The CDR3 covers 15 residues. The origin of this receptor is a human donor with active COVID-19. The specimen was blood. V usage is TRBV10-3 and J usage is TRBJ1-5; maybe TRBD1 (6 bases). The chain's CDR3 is CAISESAGGLQPQHF. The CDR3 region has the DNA TGTGCCATCAGTGAGTCGGCGGGGGGGCTTCAGCCCCAGCATTTT.